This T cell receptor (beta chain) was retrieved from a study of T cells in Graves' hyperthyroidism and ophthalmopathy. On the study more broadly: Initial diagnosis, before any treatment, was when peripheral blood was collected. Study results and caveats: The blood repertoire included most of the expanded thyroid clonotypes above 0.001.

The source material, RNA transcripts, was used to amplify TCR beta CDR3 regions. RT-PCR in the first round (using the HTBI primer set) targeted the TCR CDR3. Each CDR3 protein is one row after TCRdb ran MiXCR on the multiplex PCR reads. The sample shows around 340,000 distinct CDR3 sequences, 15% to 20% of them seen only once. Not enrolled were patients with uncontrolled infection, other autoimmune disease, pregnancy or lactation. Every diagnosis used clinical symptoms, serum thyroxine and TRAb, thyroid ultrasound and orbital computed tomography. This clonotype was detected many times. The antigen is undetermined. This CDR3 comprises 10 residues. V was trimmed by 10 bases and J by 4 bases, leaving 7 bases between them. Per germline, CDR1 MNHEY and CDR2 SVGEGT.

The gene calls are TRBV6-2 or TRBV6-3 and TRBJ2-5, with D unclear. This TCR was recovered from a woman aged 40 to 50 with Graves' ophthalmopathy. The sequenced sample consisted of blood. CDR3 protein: CATSLETQYF. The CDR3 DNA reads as TGTGCCACCTCCTTAGAGACCCAGTACTTC.